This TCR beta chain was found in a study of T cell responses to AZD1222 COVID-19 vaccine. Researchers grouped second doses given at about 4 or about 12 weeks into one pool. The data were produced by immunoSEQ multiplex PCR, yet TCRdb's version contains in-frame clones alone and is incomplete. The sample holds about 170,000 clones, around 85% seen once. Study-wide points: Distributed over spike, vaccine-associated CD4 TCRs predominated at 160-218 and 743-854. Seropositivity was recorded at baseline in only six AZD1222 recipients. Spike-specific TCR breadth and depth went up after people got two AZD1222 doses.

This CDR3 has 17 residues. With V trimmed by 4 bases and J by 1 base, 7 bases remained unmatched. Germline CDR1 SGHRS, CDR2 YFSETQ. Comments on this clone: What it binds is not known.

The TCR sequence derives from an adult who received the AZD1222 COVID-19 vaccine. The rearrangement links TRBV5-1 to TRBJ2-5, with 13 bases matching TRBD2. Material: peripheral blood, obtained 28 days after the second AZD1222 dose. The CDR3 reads CASSPRTSGRLQETQYF. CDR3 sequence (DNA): TGCGCCAGCAGCCCTAGGACTAGCGGGAGACTCCAAGAGACCCAGTACTTC.